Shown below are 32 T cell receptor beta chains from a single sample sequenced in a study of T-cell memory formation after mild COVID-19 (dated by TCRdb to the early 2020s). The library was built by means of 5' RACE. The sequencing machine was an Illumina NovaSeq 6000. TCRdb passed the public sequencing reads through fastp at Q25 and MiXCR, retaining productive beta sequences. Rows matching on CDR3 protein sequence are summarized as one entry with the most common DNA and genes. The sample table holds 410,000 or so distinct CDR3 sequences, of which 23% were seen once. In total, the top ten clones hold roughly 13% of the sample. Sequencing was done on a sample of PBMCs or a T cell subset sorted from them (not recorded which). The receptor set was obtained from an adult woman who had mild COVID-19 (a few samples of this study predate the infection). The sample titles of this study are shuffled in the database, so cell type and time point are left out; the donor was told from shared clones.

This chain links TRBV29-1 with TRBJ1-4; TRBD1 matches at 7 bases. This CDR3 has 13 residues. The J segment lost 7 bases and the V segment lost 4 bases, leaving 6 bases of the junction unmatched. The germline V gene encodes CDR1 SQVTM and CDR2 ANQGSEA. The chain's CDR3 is CSVVTGKVEKLFF. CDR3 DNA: TGCAGCGTTGTGACAGGGAAGGTTGAAAAACTGTTTTTT.

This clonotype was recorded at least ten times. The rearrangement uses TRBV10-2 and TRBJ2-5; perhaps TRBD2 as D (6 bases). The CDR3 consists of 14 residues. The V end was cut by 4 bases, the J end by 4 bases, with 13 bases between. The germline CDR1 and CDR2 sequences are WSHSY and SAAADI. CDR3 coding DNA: TGCGCCAGCAGTGTGGGAGGATGGGGAGAGACCCAGTACTTC. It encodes CASSVGGWGETQYF.

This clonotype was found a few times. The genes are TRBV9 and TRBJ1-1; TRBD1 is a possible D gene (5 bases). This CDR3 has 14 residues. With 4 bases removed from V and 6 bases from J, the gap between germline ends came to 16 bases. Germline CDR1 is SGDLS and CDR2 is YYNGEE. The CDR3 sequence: CASSRPGGSSEAFF. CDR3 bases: TGTGCCAGCAGCCGCCCGGGGGGGTCCTCTGAAGCTTTCTTT.

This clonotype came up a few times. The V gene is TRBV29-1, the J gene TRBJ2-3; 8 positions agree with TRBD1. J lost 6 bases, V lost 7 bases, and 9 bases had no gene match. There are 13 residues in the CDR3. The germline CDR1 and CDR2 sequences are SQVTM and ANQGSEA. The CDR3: CSARDRNRDTQYF. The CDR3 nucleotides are TGCAGCGCCCGGGACAGGAATAGGGATACGCAGTATTTT.

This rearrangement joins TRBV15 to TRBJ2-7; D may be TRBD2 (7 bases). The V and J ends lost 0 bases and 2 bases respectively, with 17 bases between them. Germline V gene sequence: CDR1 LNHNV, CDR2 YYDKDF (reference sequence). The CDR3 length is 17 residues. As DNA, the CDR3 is TGTGCCACCAGCAGAGATCAGGGCGGGGGCTACGCCTACGAGCAGTACTTC. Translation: CATSRDQGGGYAYEQYF.

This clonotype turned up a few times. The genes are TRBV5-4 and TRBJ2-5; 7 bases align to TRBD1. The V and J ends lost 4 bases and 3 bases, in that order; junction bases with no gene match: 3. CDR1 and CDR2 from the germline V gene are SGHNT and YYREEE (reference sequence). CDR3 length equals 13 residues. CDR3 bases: TGTGCCAGCAGCGCGGACAGGAAAGAGACCCAGTACTTC. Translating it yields CASSADRKETQYF.

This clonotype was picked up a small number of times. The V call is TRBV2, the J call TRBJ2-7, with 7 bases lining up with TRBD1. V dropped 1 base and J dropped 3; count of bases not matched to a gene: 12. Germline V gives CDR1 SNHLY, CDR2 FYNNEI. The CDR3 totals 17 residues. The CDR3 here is CASSEVDRTLWFYEQYF. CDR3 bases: TGTGCCAGCAGTGAAGTGGACAGGACCCTATGGTTCTACGAGCAGTACTTC.

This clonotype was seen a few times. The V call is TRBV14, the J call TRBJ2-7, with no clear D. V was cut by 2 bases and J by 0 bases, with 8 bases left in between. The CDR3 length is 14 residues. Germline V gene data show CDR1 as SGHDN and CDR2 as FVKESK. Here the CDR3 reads CASSQFQSSYEQYF. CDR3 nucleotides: TGTGCCAGCAGCCAATTCCAGAGCTCCTACGAGCAGTACTTC. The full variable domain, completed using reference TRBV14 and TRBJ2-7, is EAGVTQFPSHSVIEKGQTVTLRCDPISGHDNLYWYRRVMGKEIKFLLHFVKESKQDESGMPNNRFLAERTGGTYSTLKVQPAELEDSGVYFCASSQFQSSYEQYFGPGTRLTVT.

The CDR3 is CASSKYGQGNEQYF. The CDR3 region has the DNA TGTGCCAGCAGCAAATACGGACAGGGGAACGAGCAGTACTTC. The chain combines TRBV9 with TRBJ2-7, with TRBD1 matching 9 bases. CDR1 and CDR2 (germline): SGDLS, YYNGEE. Unmatched junction bases numbered 7, after V lost 4 bases and J lost 5 bases. The CDR3 totals 14 residues.

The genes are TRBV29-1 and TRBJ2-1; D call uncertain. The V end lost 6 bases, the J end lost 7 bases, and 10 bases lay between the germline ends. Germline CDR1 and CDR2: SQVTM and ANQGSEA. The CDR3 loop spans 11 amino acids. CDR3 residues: CSVVSWNEQFF. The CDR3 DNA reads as TGCAGCGTGGTTAGCTGGAATGAGCAGTTCTTC.

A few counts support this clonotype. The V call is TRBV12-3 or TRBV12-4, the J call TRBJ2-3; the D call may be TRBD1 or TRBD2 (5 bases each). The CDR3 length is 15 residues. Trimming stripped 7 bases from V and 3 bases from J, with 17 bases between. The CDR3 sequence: CASILFQGVTDTQYF. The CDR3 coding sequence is TGTGCCAGCATCTTGTTTCAGGGAGTAACAGATACGCAGTATTTT.

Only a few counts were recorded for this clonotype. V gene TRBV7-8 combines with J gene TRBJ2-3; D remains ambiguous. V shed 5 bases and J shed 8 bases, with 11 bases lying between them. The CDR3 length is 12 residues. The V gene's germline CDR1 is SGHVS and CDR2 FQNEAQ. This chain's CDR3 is CASSRPGLTQYF. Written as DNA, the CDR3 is TGTGCCAGCAGCCGTCCTGGGCTTACGCAGTATTTT.

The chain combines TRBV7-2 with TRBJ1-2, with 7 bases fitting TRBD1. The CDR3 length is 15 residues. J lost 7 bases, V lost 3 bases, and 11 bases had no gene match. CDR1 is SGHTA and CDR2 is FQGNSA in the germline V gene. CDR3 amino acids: CASSFPGQLLSGYTF. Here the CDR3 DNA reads TGTGCCAGCAGCTTTCCGGGACAGCTGTTAAGTGGCTACACCTTC. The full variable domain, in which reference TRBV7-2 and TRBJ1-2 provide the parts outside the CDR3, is GAGVSQSPSNKVTEKGKDVELRCDPISGHTALYWYRQSLGQGLEFLIYFQGNSAPDKSGLPSDRFSAERTGGSVSTLTIQRTQQEDSAVYLCASSFPGQLLSGYTFGSGTRLTVV.

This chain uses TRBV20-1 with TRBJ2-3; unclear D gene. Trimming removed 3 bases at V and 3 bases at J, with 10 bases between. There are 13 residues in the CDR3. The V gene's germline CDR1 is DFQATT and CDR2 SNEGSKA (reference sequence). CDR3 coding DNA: TGCAGTGCTAGCGTCCCAGGTACAGATACGCAGTATTTT. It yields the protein CSASVPGTDTQYF.

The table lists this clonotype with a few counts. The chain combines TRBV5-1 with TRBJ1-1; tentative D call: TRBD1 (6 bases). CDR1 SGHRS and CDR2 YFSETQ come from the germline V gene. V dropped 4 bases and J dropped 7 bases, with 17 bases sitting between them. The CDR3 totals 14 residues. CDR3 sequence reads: CASSPPSGGREAFF. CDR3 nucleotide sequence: TGCGCCAGCAGCCCCCCCTCGGGGGGCCGTGAAGCTTTCTTT.

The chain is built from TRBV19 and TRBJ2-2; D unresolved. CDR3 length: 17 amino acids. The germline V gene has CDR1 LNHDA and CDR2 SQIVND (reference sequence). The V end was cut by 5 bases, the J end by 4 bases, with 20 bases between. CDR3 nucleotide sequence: TGTGCCAGTAGTTCACAATTTCATCCCCCTCCCACCGGGGAGCTGTTTTTT. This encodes CASSSQFHPPPTGELFF.

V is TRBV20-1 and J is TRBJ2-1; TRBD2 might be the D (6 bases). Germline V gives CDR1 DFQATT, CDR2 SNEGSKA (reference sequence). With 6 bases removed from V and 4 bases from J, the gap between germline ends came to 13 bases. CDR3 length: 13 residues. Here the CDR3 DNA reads TGCAGTGCAACCGGGACTTCTTACAATGAGCAGTTCTTC. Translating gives CSATGTSYNEQFF.

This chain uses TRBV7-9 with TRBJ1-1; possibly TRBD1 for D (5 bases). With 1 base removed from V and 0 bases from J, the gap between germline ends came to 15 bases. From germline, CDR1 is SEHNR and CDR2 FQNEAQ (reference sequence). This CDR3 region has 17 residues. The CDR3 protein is CASSLGRQLSMNTEAFF. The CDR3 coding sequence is TGTGCCAGCAGCTTAGGTCGACAGCTATCCATGAACACTGAAGCTTTCTTT.

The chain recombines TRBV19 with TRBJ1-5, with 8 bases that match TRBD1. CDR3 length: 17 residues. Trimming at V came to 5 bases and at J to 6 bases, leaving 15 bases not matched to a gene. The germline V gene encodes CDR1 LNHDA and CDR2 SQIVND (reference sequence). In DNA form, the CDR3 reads TGTGCCAGTAGTCCAGGCCGAGGCAGGGGGCAGGGTCAGCCCCAGCATTTT. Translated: CASSPGRGRGQGQPQHF.

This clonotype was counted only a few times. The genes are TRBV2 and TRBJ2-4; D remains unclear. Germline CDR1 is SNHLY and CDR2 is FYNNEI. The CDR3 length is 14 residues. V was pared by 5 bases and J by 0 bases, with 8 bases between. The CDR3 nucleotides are TGTGCCAGCAGTTCCCCTCTAGCCAAAAACATTCAGTACTTC. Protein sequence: CASSSPLAKNIQYF. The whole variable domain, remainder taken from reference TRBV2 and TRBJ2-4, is EPEVTQTPSHQVTQMGQEVILRCVPISNHLYFYWYRQILGQKVEFLVSFYNNEISEKSEIFDDQFSVERPDGSNFTLKIRSTKLEDSAMYFCASSSPLAKNIQYFGAGTRLSVL.

CDR3 amino acids: CASSPTGVGMNTEAFF. Here the CDR3 DNA reads TGTGCCAGCAGCCCTACAGGGGTCGGGATGAACACTGAAGCTTTCTTT. J is TRBJ1-1 and V is TRBV5-5; 7 bases map to TRBD1. The CDR3 length is 16 residues. The V gene's germline CDR1 is SGHKS and CDR2 YYEKEE (reference sequence). Trimming removed 4 bases from V and 0 bases from J; junction bases left unmatched: 9.

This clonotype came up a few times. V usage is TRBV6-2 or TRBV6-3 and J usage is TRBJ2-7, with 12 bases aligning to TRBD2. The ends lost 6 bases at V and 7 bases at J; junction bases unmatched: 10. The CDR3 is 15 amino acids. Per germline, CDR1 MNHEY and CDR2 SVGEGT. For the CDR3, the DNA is TGTGCCAGCAGGGGACTAGCGGGCCAGGTGAGGGAGCAGTACTTC. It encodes CASRGLAGQVREQYF.

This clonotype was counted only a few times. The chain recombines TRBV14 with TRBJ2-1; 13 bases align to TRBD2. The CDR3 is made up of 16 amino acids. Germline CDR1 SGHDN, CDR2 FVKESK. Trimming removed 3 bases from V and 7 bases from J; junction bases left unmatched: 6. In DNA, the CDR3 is TGTGCCAGCAGCCATACTAGCGGGGGGGCCGGGAATGAGCAGTTCTTC. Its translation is CASSHTSGGAGNEQFF.

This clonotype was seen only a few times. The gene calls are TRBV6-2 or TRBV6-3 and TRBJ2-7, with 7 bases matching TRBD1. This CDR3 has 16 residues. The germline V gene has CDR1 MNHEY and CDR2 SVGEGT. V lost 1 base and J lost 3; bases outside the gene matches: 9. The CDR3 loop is CASSYYRDSVYYEQYF. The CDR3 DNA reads TGTGCCAGCAGTTACTATCGGGACAGCGTTTACTACGAGCAGTACTTC.

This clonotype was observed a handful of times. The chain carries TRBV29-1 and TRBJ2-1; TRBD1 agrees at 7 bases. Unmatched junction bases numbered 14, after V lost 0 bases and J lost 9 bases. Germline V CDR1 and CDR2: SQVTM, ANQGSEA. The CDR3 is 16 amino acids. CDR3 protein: CSVEDQVTGSTSEQFF. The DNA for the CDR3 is TGCAGCGTTGAAGATCAGGTGACAGGGTCGACAAGTGAGCAGTTCTTC.

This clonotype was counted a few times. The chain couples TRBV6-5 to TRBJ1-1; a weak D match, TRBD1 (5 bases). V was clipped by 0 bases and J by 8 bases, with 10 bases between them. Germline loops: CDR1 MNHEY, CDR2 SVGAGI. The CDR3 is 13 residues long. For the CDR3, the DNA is TGTGCCAGCAGTTACTCTTCGGGACGGGAAGCTTTCTTT. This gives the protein CASSYSSGREAFF.

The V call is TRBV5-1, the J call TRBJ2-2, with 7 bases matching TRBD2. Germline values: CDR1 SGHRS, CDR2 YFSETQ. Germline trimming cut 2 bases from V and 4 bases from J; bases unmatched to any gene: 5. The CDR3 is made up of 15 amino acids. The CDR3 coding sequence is TGCGCCAGCAGCTTTGCGGGGGATGGCACCGGGGAGCTGTTTTTT. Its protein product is CASSFAGDGTGELFF.

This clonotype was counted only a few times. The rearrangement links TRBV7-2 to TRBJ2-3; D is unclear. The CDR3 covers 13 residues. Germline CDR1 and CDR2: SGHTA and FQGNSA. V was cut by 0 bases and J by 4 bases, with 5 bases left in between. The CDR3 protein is CASSLAPPDTQYF. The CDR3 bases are TGTGCCAGCAGCTTAGCCCCCCCAGATACGCAGTATTTT.

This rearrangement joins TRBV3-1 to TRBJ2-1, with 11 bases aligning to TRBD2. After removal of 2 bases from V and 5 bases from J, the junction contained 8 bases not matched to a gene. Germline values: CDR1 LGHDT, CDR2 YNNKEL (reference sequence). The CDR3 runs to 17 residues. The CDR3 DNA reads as TGTGCCAGCAGCCAACCTAGGGGGACTAGCGGTGACAATGAGCAGTTCTTC. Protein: CASSQPRGTSGDNEQFF.

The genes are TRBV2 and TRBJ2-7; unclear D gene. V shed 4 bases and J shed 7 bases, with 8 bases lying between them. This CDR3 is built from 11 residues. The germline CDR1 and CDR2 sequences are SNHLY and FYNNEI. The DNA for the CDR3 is TGTGCCAGCAGTGTTATGATTGAGCAGTACTTC. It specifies CASSVMIEQYF.

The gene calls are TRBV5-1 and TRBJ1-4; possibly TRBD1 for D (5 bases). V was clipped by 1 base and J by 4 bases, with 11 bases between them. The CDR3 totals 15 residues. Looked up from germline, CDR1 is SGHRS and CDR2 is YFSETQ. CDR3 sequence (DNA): TGCGCCAGCAGCTTGTCCGGGGGTCGTAATGAAAAACTGTTTTTT. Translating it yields CASSLSGGRNEKLFF.

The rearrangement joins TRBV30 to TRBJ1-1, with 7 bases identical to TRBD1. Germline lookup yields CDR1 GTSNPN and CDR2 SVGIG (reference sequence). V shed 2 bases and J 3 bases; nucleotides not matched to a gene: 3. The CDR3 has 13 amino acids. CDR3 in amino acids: CAWSFTGDTEAFF. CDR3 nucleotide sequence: TGTGCCTGGAGTTTCACAGGGGACACTGAAGCTTTCTTT.